The 29 T cell receptor beta chains given below trace back to one sample, sequenced in a study of beta chain features in type 1 diabetes. Broader study findings: In all four CD4+ subsets, TCRB CDR3 length was significantly, moderately reduced in type 1 diabetes.

The antigens these receptors bind are not known. The entirety of the isolated RNA underwent reverse transcription, so expressed TCRB transcripts were sequenced. Method: immunoSEQ multiplex PCR; TCRdb's copy keeps in-frame clones and lacks some. The table records about 160,000 clones, about 7.9% of them present only once. Sequencing was carried out using central memory CD4+ T cells from blood. These receptors all come from a man aged 18-30 years with type 1 diabetes.

The CDR3 DNA follows: TGTGCCAGCAGCTTTCAATCGCGTGATACGCAGTATTTT. This gives the protein CASSFQSRDTQYF. The chain recombines TRBV11-2 with TRBJ2-3, with no clear D. Deletions cut 3 bases from V and 6 bases from J, with 10 bases between. CDR1 is SGHAT, CDR2 FQNNGV, per germline. The CDR3 is made up of 13 amino acids.

The chain combines TRBV28 with TRBJ2-5; 7 bases are a match to TRBD2. Trimming took 8 bases from V and 0 from J; bases not matched to a gene: 9. Germline V gene lookup returns CDR1 MDHEN and CDR2 SYDVKM. The CDR3 covers 15 residues. The CDR3 reads CASSRPGLNQETQYF. The DNA for the CDR3 is TGTGCCAGCTCGCGTCCGGGACTAAACCAAGAGACCCAGTACTTC.

V is TRBV28 and J is TRBJ1-1; the D gene is possibly TRBD1 (6 bases). CDR3 length: 13 residues. The germline V gene has CDR1 MDHEN and CDR2 SYDVKM. V was clipped by 6 bases and J by 7 bases, with 15 bases between them. For the CDR3, the DNA is TGTGCCAGCAGCGTCCGGACAGCGGATGAAGCTTTCTTT. Protein: CASSVRTADEAFF. Supplemented by reference TRBV28 and TRBJ1-1, the full variable domain reads DVKVTQSSRYLVKRTGEKVFLECVQDMDHENMFWYRQDPGLGLRLIYFSYDVKMKEKGDIPEGYSVSREKKERFSLILESASTNQTSMYLCASSVRTADEAFFGQGTRLTVV.

The gene calls are TRBV6-6 and TRBJ2-3; the D is unclear. Germline V gene sequence: CDR1 MNHNY, CDR2 SVGAGI (reference sequence). The CDR3 consists of 11 residues. Trimming removed 6 bases at V and 2 bases at J, with 3 bases between. CDR3 sequence (DNA): TGTGCCAGCAGGTACACAGATACGCAGTATTTT. It specifies CASRYTDTQYF.

The rearrangement uses TRBV18 and TRBJ1-4; D call uncertain. Germline CDR1 KGHSH, CDR2 LQKENI. V lost 4 bases and J lost 3, with 9 bases in between. CDR3 length: 14 amino acids. DNA for the CDR3: TGTGCCAGCTCACTTCCTCCGGCTAATGAAAAACTGTTTTTT. Protein sequence: CASSLPPANEKLFF. Full variable domain (remainder filled in from reference TRBV18 and TRBJ1-4): NAGVMQNPRHLVRRRGQEARLRCSPMKGHSHVYWYRQLPEEGLKFMVYLQKENIIDESGMPKERFSAEFPKEGPSILRIQQVVRGDSAAYFCASSLPPANEKLFFGSGTQLSVL.

The rearrangement joins TRBV5-4 to TRBJ2-3; D possibly corresponds to TRBD2 (5 bases). V was trimmed by 9 bases and J by 0 bases, leaving 14 bases between them. The CDR3 loop spans 14 amino acids. Looked up from germline, CDR1 is SGHNT and CDR2 is YYREEE (reference sequence). CDR3 protein: CATSHAGSTDTQYF. For the CDR3, the DNA is TGTGCCACCTCCCACGCGGGTAGCACAGATACGCAGTATTTT.

The chain links TRBV6-6 to TRBJ2-7; the D gene is possibly TRBD1 (6 bases). Germline V gene lookup returns CDR1 MNHNY and CDR2 SVGAGI (reference sequence). Trimming took 5 bases from V and 0 from J, leaving 11 bases between them. This CDR3 is 14 amino acids long. The CDR3 sequence is CASSETGVSYEQYF. In DNA, the CDR3 is TGTGCCAGCAGTGAGACAGGAGTCTCCTACGAGCAGTACTTC.

V and J are TRBV18 and TRBJ2-5, with TRBD1 matching over 8 bases. The DNA end favors TRBJ2-7, so the J call may be wrong. The germline V gene encodes CDR1 KGHSH and CDR2 LQKENI. The CDR3 consists of 15 residues. CDR3 sequence reads: CASSTSLTGEAEQYF. The CDR3, as DNA: TGTGCCAGCTCCACCAGCCTGACAGGGGAGGCCGAGCAGTACTTC.

For the CDR3, the DNA is TGTGCCTGGAGTAGAGGGCTAGCGGTGGATACGCAGTATTTT. This gives the protein CAWSRGLAVDTQYF. V usage is TRBV30 and J usage is TRBJ2-3, with TRBD2 identical over 7 bases. Germline lookup yields CDR1 GTSNPN and CDR2 SVGIG (reference sequence). This CDR3 comprises 14 residues. Trimming took 2 bases from V and 6 from J; bases not matched to a gene: 8.

This clone has just a few counts. V gene TRBV27 combines with J gene TRBJ1-3; D remains ambiguous. V was trimmed by 2 bases and J by 0 bases, leaving 8 bases between them. This CDR3 has 15 amino acids. Germline-derived CDR1 and CDR2 are MNHEY and SMNVEV (reference sequence). The CDR3 DNA is TGTGCCAGCAGTTTAGGCCGACACTCTGGAAACACCATATATTTT. Translating gives CASSLGRHSGNTIYF.

The rearrangement links TRBV7-9 to TRBJ2-3; 7 nucleotides align to TRBD2. The germline CDR1 and CDR2 sequences are SEHNR and FQNEAQ (reference sequence). The CDR3 loop spans 17 amino acids. After removal of 5 bases from V and 0 bases from J, the junction contained 11 bases not matched to a gene. CDR3 residues: CASSPPRGSGSTDTQYF. The CDR3 coding sequence is TGTGCCAGCAGCCCCCCCCGAGGTAGCGGGAGCACAGATACGCAGTATTTT. Full variable domain (rest looked up from reference TRBV7-9 and TRBJ2-3): DTGVSQNPRHKITKRGQNVTFRCDPISEHNRLYWYRQTLGQGPEFLTYFQNEAQLEKSRLLSDRFSAERPKGSFSTLEIQRTEQGDSAMYLCASSPPRGSGSTDTQYFGPGTRLTVL.

This clone was recorded many times. V is TRBV6-7 and J is TRBJ2-5, with unresolved D. TRBV6-7 is assigned to the ORF class and has an uncertain function. V lost 8 bases to trimming and J lost 6 bases, with 10 bases between them. This CDR3 has 11 residues. The CDR3 coding sequence is TGTGCCAGCCTTAACTCGCAGACCCAGTACTTC. Translation gives CASLNSQTQYF.

This clone was seen a handful of times. The chain joins TRBV7-8 to TRBJ2-6; D unclear. V was trimmed by 5 bases and J by 2 bases, leaving 7 bases between them. The CDR3 has 14 residues. Germline V gene lookup returns CDR1 SGHVS and CDR2 FQNEAQ. CDR3 region: CASSINPGANVLTF. The CDR3 DNA sequence: TGTGCCAGCAGCATAAATCCTGGGGCCAACGTCCTGACTTTC. Using reference TRBV7-8 and TRBJ2-6 for the parts outside the CDR3, the full variable domain is GAGVSQSPRYKVAKRGQDVALRCDPISGHVSLFWYQQALGQGPEFLTYFQNEAQLDKSGLPSDRFFAERPEGSVSTLKIQRTQQEDSAVYLCASSINPGANVLTFGAGSRLTVL.

The gene calls are TRBV2 and TRBJ2-5; 9 nucleotides line up with TRBD1. Germline loops: CDR1 SNHLY, CDR2 FYNNEI. The J segment lost 4 bases and the V segment lost 7 bases, leaving 10 bases of the junction unmatched. The CDR3 contains 15 residues. The CDR3 bases are TGTGCCAGCAACCCCGGACAGGGGCGGACAGAGACCCAGTACTTC. Its protein product is CASNPGQGRTETQYF.

This clone was picked up a small number of times. V and J are TRBV28 and TRBJ1-4; possible D gene TRBD1, 5 bases. V was trimmed by 7 bases and J by 10 bases, leaving 19 bases between them. The germline CDR1 and CDR2 sequences are MDHEN and SYDVKM. This CDR3 is 14 amino acids long. The CDR3 bases are TGTGCCAGCAAGACAGACACCGGGTTGGGAAAACTGTTTTTT. Translated, it gives CASKTDTGLGKLFF. Full variable domain (missing parts from reference TRBV28 and TRBJ1-4): DVKVTQSSRYLVKRTGEKVFLECVQDMDHENMFWYRQDPGLGLRLIYFSYDVKMKEKGDIPEGYSVSREKKERFSLILESASTNQTSMYLCASKTDTGLGKLFFGSGTQLSVL.

This clone was counted only a few times. The J gene is TRBJ2-1, the V gene TRBV5-3; TRBD2 might be the D (6 bases). TRBV5-3 is placed among ORFs of uncertain function. V was pared by 5 bases and J by 0 bases, with 12 bases between. The CDR3 totals 15 residues. The CDR3 DNA sequence: TGTGCCAGAAGATCCGGGAGACGCTCCTACAATGAGCAGTTCTTC. Amino acid sequence: CARRSGRRSYNEQFF.

This clone has at least ten counts. The chain links TRBV7-9 to TRBJ1-1; D not certain. Germline CDR1 reads SEHNR; CDR2 reads FQNEAQ (reference sequence). Trimming removed 2 bases at V and 3 bases at J, with 7 bases between. This CDR3 comprises 13 residues. The CDR3 reads CASSLTSDTEAFF. CDR3 in DNA: TGTGCCAGCAGCTTAACATCCGACACTGAAGCTTTCTTT.

The chain has TRBV9 and TRBJ1-2; TRBD1 agrees at 11 bases. This CDR3 comprises 13 residues. V trimming: 3 bases; J trimming: 6 bases; junction bases outside the gene matches: 1. Per the germline V gene, CDR1 is SGDLS and CDR2 is YYNGEE. In DNA form, the CDR3 reads TGTGCCAGCAGCGAGGGACAGGGGGATGGCTACACCTTC. It yields the protein CASSEGQGDGYTF.

This chain joins TRBV29-1 and TRBJ2-2; no definite D call. Looked up from germline, CDR1 is SQVTM and CDR2 is ANQGSEA. The CDR3 is made up of 13 amino acids. The V end was cut by 5 bases, the J end by 2 bases, with 9 bases between. The CDR3 DNA is TGCAGCGTTAAAGTAAGCAACACCGGGGAGCTGTTTTTT. It encodes CSVKVSNTGELFF.

This clone appeared a few times. V is TRBV28 and J is TRBJ1-4; a weak D match, TRBD1 (5 bases). The germline gives CDR1 MDHEN, CDR2 SYDVKM. The CDR3 covers 14 residues. The ends were cut back, 6 bases at V and 3 bases at J, with 11 bases in the middle. The chain's CDR3 is CASSVGGANEKLFF. As DNA, the CDR3 is TGTGCCAGCAGCGTGGGGGGGGCTAATGAAAAACTGTTTTTT.

The J gene is TRBJ1-5, the V gene TRBV12-1; the table assigns TRBD1, which was not confirmed against the DNA. TRBV12-1 is assigned pseudogene status. This CDR3 spans 12 amino acids. Here the CDR3 reads CAHDRGNQPQHF. For the CDR3, the DNA is TGTGCCCACGACAGGGGGAACCAGCCCCAGCATTTT.

This clone showed up just once. The genes are TRBV30 and TRBJ1-2; TRBD1 aligns across 7 bases. The CDR3 totals 13 residues. J gave up 5 bases and V 5 bases, and 8 bases lay outside the gene matches. The germline CDR1 and CDR2 sequences are GTSNPN and SVGIG (reference sequence). This chain's CDR3 is CAWGRQGGYGYTF. Here the CDR3 DNA reads TGTGCCTGGGGTCGACAGGGTGGGTATGGCTACACCTTC.

The chain joins TRBV7-2 to TRBJ2-2; no firm D call. There are 16 residues in the CDR3. Trimming removed 2 bases from V and 1 base from J, with 11 bases in between. Germline V gives CDR1 SGHTA, CDR2 FQGNSA. CDR3 amino acids: CASSLLDLGNTGELFF. The CDR3 nucleotides read TGTGCCAGCAGCTTACTAGATTTGGGGAACACCGGGGAGCTGTTTTTT. The full variable domain, completed using reference TRBV7-2 and TRBJ2-2, is GAGVSQSPSNKVTEKGKDVELRCDPISGHTALYWYRQSLGQGLEFLIYFQGNSAPDKSGLPSDRFSAERTGGSVSTLTIQRTQQEDSAVYLCASSLLDLGNTGELFFGEGSRLTVL.

The rearrangement links TRBV10-2 to TRBJ2-1; D may be TRBD2 (6 bases). The V end lost 7 bases, the J end lost 9 bases, and 16 bases lay between the germline ends. Germline CDR1 and CDR2: WSHSY and SAAADI. The CDR3 loop spans 13 amino acids. DNA of the CDR3: TGCGCCAGCAAACGGGACTCCGGGCTTGAGCAGTTCTTC. The encoded protein is CASKRDSGLEQFF.

This clone has ten or more counts. V and J are TRBV19 and TRBJ2-5; 12 bases map to TRBD2. Germline loops: CDR1 LNHDA, CDR2 SQIVND (reference sequence). J was trimmed by 4 bases and V by 5 bases; bases with no gene match: 11. This CDR3 contains 17 residues. For the CDR3, the DNA is TGTGCCAGTAGTGGACTAGCGGGATCCTCCCATGGAGAGACCCAGTACTTC. Translation: CASSGLAGSSHGETQYF.

The chain carries TRBV30 and TRBJ1-1; TRBD1 might be the D (6 bases). The germline gives CDR1 GTSNPN, CDR2 SVGIG (reference sequence). The germline V and J ends were trimmed by 8 bases and 1 base, with 11 bases remaining between them. The CDR3 totals 12 residues. CDR3 sequence (DNA): TGTGCCCGAGGGGGGGGGAACACTGAAGCTTTCTTT. Protein sequence: CARGGGNTEAFF.

The chain recombines TRBV4-3 with TRBJ1-6; a possible D gene is TRBD1 (5 bases). From germline, CDR1 is LGHNA and CDR2 YSLEER. V lost 0 bases, J lost 7 bases, and 10 bases lay in between. The CDR3 runs 15 residues. CDR3: CASSQEEQGNSPLHF. The CDR3 region has the DNA TGCGCCAGCAGCCAAGAGGAGCAGGGAAATTCACCCCTCCACTTT.

In its sample, this clone was seen a few times. As DNA, the CDR3 is TGTGCCAGCAGTCGATCCTACAGGGGTCCTAGCACAGATACGCAGTATTTT. It encodes CASSRSYRGPSTDTQYF. The rearrangement uses TRBV28 and TRBJ2-3; 7 positions agree with TRBD1. This CDR3 has 17 amino acids. CDR1 is MDHEN, CDR2 SYDVKM, per germline. V was pared by 5 bases and J by 0 bases, with 11 bases of the junction left unmatched.

This clone occurred a few times. The chain uses TRBV5-6 and TRBJ2-2, with 11 nucleotides matching TRBD2. The CDR3 loop spans 17 amino acids. Per the germline V gene, CDR1 is SGHDT and CDR2 is YYEEEE. V lost 4 bases to trimming and J lost 2 bases; unmatched junction nucleotides: 7. The CDR3 reads CASSRSLAGGNTGELFF. The DNA of the CDR3 is TGTGCCAGCAGCCGCAGCCTAGCGGGAGGAAACACCGGGGAGCTGTTTTTT.